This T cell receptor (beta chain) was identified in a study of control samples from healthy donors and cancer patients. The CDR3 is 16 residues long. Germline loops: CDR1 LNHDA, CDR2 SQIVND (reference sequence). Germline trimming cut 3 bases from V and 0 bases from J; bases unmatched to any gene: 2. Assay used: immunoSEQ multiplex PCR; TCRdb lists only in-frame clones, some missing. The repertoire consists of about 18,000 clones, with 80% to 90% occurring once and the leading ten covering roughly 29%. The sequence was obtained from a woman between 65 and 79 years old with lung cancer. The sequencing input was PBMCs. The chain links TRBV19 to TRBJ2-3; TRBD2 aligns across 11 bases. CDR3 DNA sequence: TGTGCCAGTAGTATCCGGACTAGCGGGAGCACAGATACGCAGTATTTT. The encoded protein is CASSIRTSGSTDTQYF.